The next 4 T cell receptor beta chains were all read from a single sample in a study of cytomegalovirus exposure and HLA in healthy donors. The study ran its PCR with 60 Vbeta and 13 Jbeta primers. Profiled with immunoSEQ multiplex PCR; TCRdb holds only in-frame clones, not every one. Its table lists tens of thousands of clones. The sequencing input was PBMCs. The receptor set was obtained from a female donor in good health and CMV-seronegative.

The rearrangement joins TRBV5-6 to TRBJ1-2; D perhaps matches TRBD1 (5 bases). CDR3 length: 16 amino acids. V was clipped by 1 base and J by 2 bases, with 15 bases between them. Germline CDR1 reads SGHDT; CDR2 reads YYEEEE. CDR3: CASSLSPGYLNYGYTF. The CDR3 nucleotides read TGTGCCAGCAGCTTGAGTCCAGGGTATTTAAACTATGGCTACACCTTC.

The chain employs TRBV19 and TRBJ2-3; 9 nucleotides agree with TRBD2. Losses at the gene ends were 6 bases for V and 1 base for J; bases not matched to a gene: 8. Germline assignment: CDR1 LNHDA and CDR2 SQIVND (reference sequence). The length of the CDR3 is 16 residues. As DNA, the CDR3 is TGTGCCAGTAGAGGGCGGGGGGGCAGGCGCACAGATACGCAGTATTTT. It codes for CASRGRGGRRTDTQYF.

The chain links TRBV9 to TRBJ2-7, with 10 positions matching TRBD2. The CDR3 has 15 amino acids. J gave up 7 bases and V 0 bases, and 7 bases lay outside the gene matches. Germline V gene lookup returns CDR1 SGDLS and CDR2 YYNGEE. The CDR3 is CASSVGSGGAREQYF. CDR3 nucleotide sequence: TGTGCCAGCAGCGTAGGGAGCGGGGGGGCGCGAGAGCAGTACTTC.

The chain combines TRBV11-3 with TRBJ2-3; TRBD1 agrees at 8 bases. The CDR3 runs 15 residues. V shed 4 bases and J 1 base; nucleotides not matched to a gene: 4. The V gene's germline CDR1 is SGHNT and CDR2 YENEEA. The CDR3 spells CASSSGQGGTDTQYF. The DNA for the CDR3 is TGTGCCAGCAGCTCCGGACAGGGCGGCACAGATACGCAGTATTTT. The full variable domain, with the rest looked up from reference TRBV11-3 and TRBJ2-3, is EAGVVQSPRYKIIEKKQPVAFWCNPISGHNTLYWYLQNLGQGPELLIRYENEEAVDDSQLPKDRFSAERLKGVDSTLKIQPAELGDSAVYLCASSSGQGGTDTQYFGPGTRLTVL.